A single T cell receptor beta chain is shown here with its context. As yet, its antigen is unknown. This record belongs to a study of CD8 T cells in ankylosing spondylitis. Study-wide results and caveats: One TCR beta motif, made up of under ten highly homologous variants, appeared characteristic of ankylosing spondylitis blood. Significant enrichment of disease-linked clones was reportedly seen in matched ankylosing spondylitis synovial fluid.

Making use of molecular barcodes, quantitative 5'-RACE generated TCR beta libraries. TCRdb re-analysed the 5' RACE reads in MiXCR, keeping a single row per CDR3 protein. The top ten clones hold more than 13% of a sample with about 220,000 distinct CDR3 sequences, 5.5% to 7.5% of them seen once. The sample was blood, either unsorted or a sorted T cell fraction (not recorded which). This TCR was recovered from a male donor with ankylosing spondylitis.

CDR3 bases: TGCAGTGCTAGGGACAGGGGCACGAGCTCCTATAATTCACCCCTCCACTTT. Translating gives CSARDRGTSSYNSPLHF. This sequence joins TRBV20-1 and TRBJ1-6; 9 bases agree with TRBD1. This CDR3 is built from 17 residues. The germline V gene has CDR1 DFQATT and CDR2 SNEGSKA (reference sequence). Trimming removed 3 bases from V and 0 bases from J; junction bases left unmatched: 6.